The source of this T cell receptor beta chain is a study of T cells in Graves' hyperthyroidism and ophthalmopathy. Study information: The initial diagnosis was the point when peripheral blood was collected, ahead of any treatment.

Disease duration under 2 months; hyperthyroidism patients were aged 18 to 65. It was uncontrolled infection, other autoimmune disease, pregnancy or lactation that excluded patients. Using less than 12 ml of fresh peripheral blood, PBMCs were prepared. RNA transcripts yielded amplified TCR beta CDR3 regions. First-round RT-PCR with HTBI primers amplified the TCR CDR3 region. Each CDR3 protein gets one entry after TCRdb re-called the multiplex PCR reads with MiXCR. The sample holds more than 550,000 distinct CDR3 sequences, 15% to 20% seen once. This clonotype was detected many times. V gave up 4 bases and J gave up 1 base; unmatched junction bases: 3. The CDR3 totals 13 residues. CDR1 and CDR2 (germline): GTSNPN, SVGIG (reference sequence).

The receptor was derived from a man aged 45 to 65 with Graves' hyperthyroidism. The sample consisted of blood. V is TRBV30 and J is TRBJ1-1, with 7 bases matching TRBD1. For the CDR3, the DNA is TGTGCCTGGACCAGACAGGGGAACACTGAAGCTTTCTTT. This translates into CAWTRQGNTEAFF.